These 32 T cell receptor beta chains came from one sample sequenced in a study of HIV-infected children after antiretroviral therapy interruption. A 3' RACE protocol on RNA, with unique molecular identifiers, produced the TCR library. TCRdb called the 3' RACE reads again in MiXCR, with one record for every CDR3 protein. This sample yields 40,000 to 55,000 distinct CDR3 sequences, of which around 4.5% are seen a single time; approximately 0.67% belongs to the top ten. Treatment denoted: PENTA 11 planned treatment interruption arm or continuous ART arm. Material: CD45RA+ CD4+ T cells from PBMCs, pooled from several time points, obtained from a donor given antiretroviral therapy, either interrupted or continuous. Specified subset: naive CD4+ CD45RA+ CD45RO- T cells. These receptors were obtained from a pool of human donors with HIV.

The sample holds many counts of this clonotype. The chain combines TRBV12-3 or TRBV12-4 with TRBJ1-1; the D gene is possibly TRBD1 (6 bases). Trimming shortened V by 4 bases and J by 6 bases, and 15 bases separated the two germline ends. The CDR3 is 14 amino acids. DNA for the CDR3: TGTGCCAGCAGTTCCCGACTCGGACAGCCTGAAGCTTTCTTT. Amino acid sequence: CASSSRLGQPEAFF.

This clonotype was counted at least ten times. The chain employs TRBV21-1 and TRBJ1-6. TRBV21-1 has pseudogene status. The CDR3 spans 9 residues. CDR3 bases: TGTGCCTGCAATTCACCCCTCCACTTT. It translates to CACNSPLHF.

This clonotype appeared many times. The chain joins TRBV4-1 to TRBJ1-3, with 7 bases fitting TRBD1. Germline-derived CDR1 and CDR2 are MGHRA and YSYEKL. CDR3 length: 15 amino acids. The ends lost 4 bases at V and 2 bases at J; junction bases unmatched: 5. The CDR3 nucleotides are TGCGCCAGCAGCCCTCTCGGACAGGCTGGAAACACCATATATTTT. It translates to CASSPLGQAGNTIYF.

This clonotype was found a few times. The gene calls are TRBV29-1 and TRBJ2-2; the D gene is possibly TRBD2 (6 bases). Trimming shortened V by 6 bases and J by 6 bases, and 11 bases separated the two germline ends. This CDR3 is 12 amino acids long. The V gene's germline CDR1 is SQVTM and CDR2 ANQGSEA. The CDR3 spells CSVGGRAGELFF. CDR3 sequence (DNA): TGCAGCGTCGGGGGTCGGGCCGGGGAGCTGTTTTTT.

In this sample, this clonotype turned up many times. The gene calls are TRBV6-1 and TRBJ2-3; D might be TRBD2 (7 bases). This CDR3 has 14 residues. Trimming pared 4 bases from V and 2 bases from J, leaving 10 bases between. Germline loops: CDR1 MNHNS, CDR2 SASEGT. CDR3 bases: TGTGCCAGCAGTGGGGGGGGCCACACAGATACGCAGTATTTT. It codes for CASSGGGHTDTQYF.

To note about this clonotype: A clone one base away is much larger, so this may be a read error. This chain joins TRBV14 and TRBJ2-1; D ambiguous. V gave up 5 bases and J gave up 5 bases, with 10 bases separating them. Germline V CDR1 and CDR2: SGHDN, FVKESK. CDR3 size: 13 residues. The CDR3 region is CASSSQFNNEQFF. The CDR3, as DNA: TGTGCCAGCAGCTCCCAGTTTAACAATGAGCAGTTCTTC.

This clonotype appeared many times. The V and J genes are TRBV7-6 and TRBJ2-1; TRBD2 is a possible D gene (6 bases). The CDR3 contains 11 residues. V lost 7 bases and J lost 9, with 10 bases in between. Per germline, CDR1 SGHVS and CDR2 FNYEAQ. In nucleotides, the CDR3 is TGTGCCAGCATGGAGGGCGGTGAGCAGTTCTTC. This encodes CASMEGGEQFF.

The chain joins TRBV28 to TRBJ2-2; no definite D call. The length of the CDR3 is 19 residues. Trimming pared 1 base from V and 5 bases from J, leaving 23 bases between. Germline lookup yields CDR1 MDHEN and CDR2 SYDVKM. In nucleotides, the CDR3 is TGTGCCAGCAGTTTATTTCCTCCCCTCAGTGGTTCAGGTACCGGGGAGCTGTTTTTT. It is translated as CASSLFPPLSGSGTGELFF.

This clonotype was counted at least ten times. The chain has TRBV20-1 and TRBJ1-1, with D possibly being TRBD1 (6 bases). This CDR3 is 12 amino acids long. The V end was cut by 8 bases, the J end by 4 bases, with 14 bases between. Germline CDR1 reads DFQATT; CDR2 reads SNEGSKA (reference sequence). The chain's CDR3 is CSSLSRGTEAFF. The DNA of the CDR3 is TGCAGTTCCCTTAGCAGGGGCACTGAAGCTTTCTTT.

This clonotype was counted ten times or more. V and J are TRBV19 and TRBJ2-7, with 7 positions matching TRBD2. Germline CDR1 LNHDA, CDR2 SQIVND (reference sequence). J lost 0 bases, V lost 4 bases, and 6 bases had no gene match. The length of the CDR3 is 15 residues. The CDR3 DNA sequence: TGTGCCAGTAGTAGGGGAGGGGAACTCTCCTACGAGCAGTACTTC. Translated, it gives CASSRGGELSYEQYF.

This clonotype was seen ten or more times. The rearrangement uses TRBV7-2 and TRBJ1-2; the D is unclear. The CDR3 has 14 residues. With 0 bases removed from V and 4 bases from J, the gap between germline ends came to 9 bases. Germline V gene sequence: CDR1 SGHTA, CDR2 FQGNSA. The CDR3 sequence: CASSLAPATYGYTF. DNA of the CDR3: TGTGCCAGCAGCTTAGCGCCGGCAACCTATGGCTACACCTTC.

In this sample, this clonotype turned up a few times. The genes are TRBV2 and TRBJ2-5, with D perhaps TRBD2 (6 bases). Germline V lookup: CDR1 SNHLY, CDR2 FYNNEI. The length of the CDR3 is 13 residues. Trimming pared 4 bases from V and 0 bases from J, leaving 6 bases between. In DNA, the CDR3 is TGTGCCAGCAGTGGGACTAACCAAGAGACCCAGTACTTC. Translated, it gives CASSGTNQETQYF.

V gene TRBV18 combines with J gene TRBJ1-5, with D possibly being TRBD1 (5 bases). Germline V gene data show CDR1 as KGHSH and CDR2 as LQKENI. V lost 2 bases and J 2 bases, leaving 13 bases between the germline ends. This CDR3 contains 16 residues. CDR3 coding DNA: TGTGCCAGCTCACCAGTGGAGGGGACGGGCAATCAGCCCCAGCATTTT. Protein product: CASSPVEGTGNQPQHF. Full variable domain (rest looked up from reference TRBV18 and TRBJ1-5): NAGVMQNPRHLVRRRGQEARLRCSPMKGHSHVYWYRQLPEEGLKFMVYLQKENIIDESGMPKERFSAEFPKEGPSILRIQQVVRGDSAAYFCASSPVEGTGNQPQHFGDGTRLSIL.

This clonotype came up many times. The chain has TRBV6-1 and TRBJ1-2; D might be TRBD1 (5 bases). This CDR3 contains 13 residues. Germline CDR1 is MNHNS and CDR2 is SASEGT. V was trimmed by 4 bases and J by 4 bases, leaving 10 bases between them. CDR3 DNA: TGTGCCAGCAGTGGGCAGGGCCGCTATGGCTACACCTTC. Amino acids: CASSGQGRYGYTF.

V gene TRBV5-1 combines with J gene TRBJ1-2; D ambiguous. The CDR3 contains 13 residues. Germline CDR1 SGHRS, CDR2 YFSETQ. Between the trimmed V and J ends, which lost 5 bases and 3 bases, there was a span of 11 bases. This CDR3 is CASSLSSDYGYTF. The CDR3 region has the DNA TGCGCCAGCAGTCTTTCTAGCGACTATGGCTACACCTTC.

This clonotype was picked up many times. This chain connects TRBV29-1 to TRBJ2-5; no definite D call. Per germline, CDR1 SQVTM and CDR2 ANQGSEA. V lost 4 bases to trimming and J lost 5 bases, with 5 bases between them. CDR3 size: 10 residues. Here the CDR3 reads CSVVSETQYF. CDR3 coding DNA: TGCAGCGTTGTAAGCGAGACCCAGTACTTC.

This clonotype was seen ten or more times. The CDR3, as DNA: TGTGCCAGCAGTTTAGCGCATGGAACTTACTCCTACGAGCAGTACTTC. Translating it yields CASSLAHGTYSYEQYF. The chain is built from TRBV12-3 or TRBV12-4 and TRBJ2-7; D remains ambiguous. V lost 0 bases and J lost 0, with 12 bases in between. The CDR3 has 16 residues.

J is TRBJ2-1 and V is TRBV5-6; weak D call: TRBD2 (6 bases). The V gene's germline CDR1 is SGHDT and CDR2 YYEEEE. V lost 4 bases and J lost 8, with 16 bases in between. This CDR3 is 14 amino acids long. Here the CDR3 reads CASSLRLVRDEQFF. The CDR3 nucleotides are TGTGCCAGCAGCCTAAGACTAGTACGCGATGAGCAGTTCTTC.

J is TRBJ2-1 and V is TRBV7-9, with D possibly TRBD2 on 5 matching bases. CDR3 length: 14 residues. From germline, CDR1 is SEHNR and CDR2 FQNEAQ (reference sequence). The ends were cut back, 5 bases at V and 4 bases at J, with 12 bases in the middle. CDR3 region: CASSPRAAYNEQFF. As DNA, the CDR3 is TGTGCCAGCAGCCCGCGGGCCGCTTACAATGAGCAGTTCTTC.

In its sample, this clonotype was seen a few times. This rearrangement joins TRBV11-3 to TRBJ2-7; D is unclear. This CDR3 region has 14 residues. The ends were cut back, 0 bases at V and 6 bases at J, with 12 bases in the middle. Germline-derived CDR1 and CDR2 are SGHNT and YENEEA. CDR3 sequence (DNA): TGTGCCAGCAGCTTAGATCTCTGGGTTTGCGAGCAGTACTTC. It is translated as CASSLDLWVCEQYF.

The sample holds many counts of this clonotype. The rearrangement links TRBV20-1 to TRBJ2-3; TRBD1 matches 8 bases. The trim removed 5 bases at V and 5 bases at J, leaving 6 bases unmatched. This CDR3 comprises 13 residues. Per the germline V gene, CDR1 is DFQATT and CDR2 is SNEGSKA (reference sequence). The CDR3 nucleotides read TGCAGTGCTCCCCAGGGGGCGATAGATACGCAGTATTTT. It encodes CSAPQGAIDTQYF.

This clonotype was counted at least ten times. The genes are TRBV5-5 and TRBJ2-3, with 7 bases identical to TRBD2. The CDR3 is 18 residues long. V was clipped by 0 bases and J by 1 base; unmatched bases: 11. Germline lookup yields CDR1 SGHKS and CDR2 YYEKEE (reference sequence). Here the CDR3 reads CASSLEAARGRRTDTQYF. The CDR3 region has the DNA TGTGCCAGCAGCTTGGAGGCAGCGCGGGGGAGACGCACAGATACGCAGTATTTT.

At least ten counts were recorded for this clonotype. The chain couples TRBV20-1 to TRBJ2-7, with D possibly matching TRBD1 (6 bases). The V and J ends lost 7 bases and 1 base respectively, with 14 bases between them. The CDR3 covers 13 residues. In germline, CDR1 is DFQATT, CDR2 SNEGSKA (reference sequence). CDR3 DNA: TGCAGTGGTTTACAGGGAACATCCTACGAGCAGTACTTC. This sequence encodes CSGLQGTSYEQYF.

Many counts were recorded for this clonotype. The chain links TRBV2 to TRBJ2-7; 9 bases line up with TRBD1. V lost 2 bases to trimming and J lost 1 base; unmatched junction nucleotides: 9. Germline V gene data show CDR1 as SNHLY and CDR2 as FYNNEI. The CDR3 covers 17 residues. The CDR3 loop is CASSEKRSGQGSYEQYF. CDR3 coding DNA: TGTGCCAGCAGTGAAAAGAGATCGGGACAGGGTTCCTACGAGCAGTACTTC.

This clonotype was found many times. The chain uses TRBV12-3 or TRBV12-4 and TRBJ2-2; TRBD1 matches 8 bases. The CDR3 is 15 amino acids. V shed 6 bases, J shed 6 bases, and the junction held 9 bases outside the gene matches. The CDR3 is CASRVGTGLSGELFF. The CDR3, as DNA: TGTGCCAGCAGGGTGGGGACAGGACTTTCCGGGGAGCTGTTTTTT.

The sample holds many counts of this clonotype. The V call is TRBV3-1, the J call TRBJ1-6; D is possibly TRBD1 (6 bases). V was pared by 0 bases and J by 13 bases, with 25 bases between. The CDR3 length is 18 residues. Germline loops: CDR1 LGHDT, CDR2 YNNKEL (reference sequence). In DNA form, the CDR3 reads TGTGCCAGCAGCCAAGAGGGGATAAGGACAGAGCCTTCGCGGCCCCTCCACTTT. Protein product: CASSQEGIRTEPSRPLHF.

This clonotype was counted ten times or more. This chain uses TRBV19 with TRBJ1-2, with a weak D call TRBD1 (5 bases). The CDR3 covers 15 residues. CDR1 and CDR2 (germline): LNHDA, SQIVND (reference sequence). Trimming left V 7 bases short and J 1 base short, with 16 bases between. The DNA of the CDR3 is TGTGCCAGTACGATCGGGGGAACGCTTAACTATGGCTACACCTTC. Its protein is CASTIGGTLNYGYTF.

This clonotype was detected a few times. The chain combines TRBV20-1 with TRBJ2-3; 10 nucleotides match TRBD1. J was trimmed by 4 bases and V by 2 bases; bases with no gene match: 9. Germline lookup yields CDR1 DFQATT and CDR2 SNEGSKA (reference sequence). The CDR3 is 16 residues long. The CDR3 is CSARQTGGAVPDTQYF. In DNA, the CDR3 is TGCAGTGCTAGACAGACAGGGGGCGCAGTGCCAGATACGCAGTATTTT.

This clonotype has at least ten counts. The rearrangement links TRBV28 to TRBJ2-7, with D unclear. The CDR3 sequence is 14 residues long. Looked up from germline, CDR1 is MDHEN and CDR2 is SYDVKM. Trimming pared 6 bases from V and 2 bases from J, leaving 14 bases between. The CDR3 region has the DNA TGTGCCAGCAGAACCCTCGGGCCCCCCTACGAGCAGTACTTC. Translation gives CASRTLGPPYEQYF.

In this sample, this clonotype turned up many times. The CDR3 coding sequence is TGTGCCAGCAGTGTTACGCGCGGGGGGACGGGTGAGCAGTTCTTC. This codes for CASSVTRGGTGEQFF. This chain joins TRBV2 and TRBJ2-1; 8 bases are shared with TRBD2. After removal of 4 bases from V and 9 bases from J, the junction contained 11 bases not matched to a gene. The length of the CDR3 is 15 residues. Per germline, CDR1 SNHLY and CDR2 FYNNEI.

A few counts support this clonotype. V usage is TRBV5-1 and J usage is TRBJ2-1; tentatively, D is TRBD2 (5 bases). Trimming shortened V by 1 base and J by 0 bases, and 14 bases separated the two germline ends. CDR1 is SGHRS, CDR2 YFSETQ, per germline. The CDR3 runs to 17 residues. The CDR3 coding sequence is TGCGCCAGCAGCTTGTCTGGCGGGCTGAGCTCCTACAATGAGCAGTTCTTC. Encoded protein: CASSLSGGLSSYNEQFF.

This clonotype was seen at least ten times. The CDR3 coding sequence is TGTGCCAGCAGCCCTCGGCCCAGCGAGAGCGAGCAGTACTTC. This encodes CASSPRPSESEQYF. V gene TRBV7-2 combines with J gene TRBJ2-7; D uncertain. This CDR3 is 14 amino acids long. The germline V and J ends were trimmed by 5 bases and 6 bases, with 17 bases remaining between them. Germline assignment: CDR1 SGHTA and CDR2 FQGNSA.